This T cell receptor beta chain was sequenced in a study of T cell responses to AZD1222 COVID-19 vaccine. Study results and limitations: Unmutated variant regions reportedly attract nearly half of all spike-specific TCRs. Spike-specific TCR breadth and depth went up after people got two AZD1222 doses. After the peak T cell response, and only then, were repertoires sampled.

This clone appeared a single time. Its matching antigen is unknown. Produced via immunoSEQ multiplex PCR; TCRdb's table is partial and in-frame only. This table holds hundreds of thousands of clones, around 93% found once. This CDR3 region has 15 residues. Germline CDR1 is SGHAT and CDR2 is FQNNGV. V lost 1 base, J lost 0 bases, and 10 bases lay in between. Pooled together were second doses at about 4 or about 12 weeks. V usage is TRBV11-2 and J usage is TRBJ2-7, with D perhaps matching TRBD2 (6 bases). The specimen comprised peripheral blood, sampled 28 days after the second AZD1222 dose. This clonotype originated in an adult who received the AZD1222 COVID-19 vaccine. CDR3 in DNA: TGTGCCAGCAGCTTAGTAGCGGAGAGCTCCTACGAGCAGTACTTC. Amino acid sequence: CASSLVAESSYEQYF.